The present T cell receptor (beta chain) was sequenced within a study of human T cells and chemical hapten exposure (dated by TCRdb to the early 2020s). Concerning the study at large: For sensitization, 2% DPC in acetone was applied to an approximately 2 cm by approximately 2 cm area of upper inner arm skin. Weekly therapeutic DPC doses were additionally applied to the scalp of patients throughout the approximately 24-week study period. Patch testing on the upper back used Finn chambers containing 0.01% DPC, with scoring done after 6 days according to International Contact Dermatitis Research Group standards. The patient cohort, mostly female, included alopecia areata with under or over 50% scalp involvement, alopecia totalis and alopecia universalis. Libraries were pooled for sequencing, and variation in per-sample TCR yields was attributed mainly to small differences in library volumes within the pool. In alopecia patients, the study followed how the peripheral blood TCR repertoire changed in vivo over primary and secondary sensitization to diphenylcyclopropenone (DPC), a hapten. Blood samples were taken from patients before sensitization (week 0) and then at 2, 6 and about 24 weeks after DPC sensitization. Blood for TCR sequencing was provided by twenty-nine alopecia patients at one to four time points (pre-sensitization, 2, 6 and 24 weeks).

Libraries came from RACE. Sequenced using a NextSeq 500. During library preparation, unique molecular identifiers were attached to individual cDNA molecules so that TCRs could be counted quantitatively and reproducibly. Each blood RNA sample was used to sequence both TCR alpha and TCR beta chains. On the authors' methods: Samples had a median of about 96,000 TCRs, with a range from roughly 20,000 to 700,000. The Decombinator software suite was used to annotate the V, J and CDR3 of the TCR reads. For the PS versus PT1 abundance plots, all samples were subsampled to the same number of TCRs (28,000). TCRs were defined as expanded if absent before sensitization and observed at least eight times at the 2-week time point. TCRdb itself trimmed the public reads at Q25 with fastp, ran MiXCR and retained productive beta chains. Rows with one shared CDR3 protein collapse into an entry with the most common genes and DNA. These V and J calls derive from TCRdb rather than the authors' analysis. The sample table records some 350,000 distinct CDR3 sequences; nearly 6.5% of these occur just once. The ten most abundant clones make up more than 5.5% of the sample.

For this clonotype: Its antigen has not been determined. Base qualities are not at hand, and no much larger clone is one base apart.

Reading the germline V gene gives CDR1 MNHNS and CDR2 SASEGT. V is shortened by 6 bases, J by 0 bases, and the region joining them spans 12 bases. Including the terminal cysteine and phenylalanine, the CDR3 comprises 15 residues. Of the read, only the CDR3 DNA is kept; its 45 bases are in frame from base 1. This specimen's time point label, interpreted: patch test 2, 6 weeks after DPC sensitization. This specimen's treatment or condition label, per the study, means: therapeutic diphenylcyclopropenone sensitization with weekly scalp DPC. Blood at each patch-test visit was drawn before the patch test was applied. Eligible patients were aged 18 to 70, diagnosed with alopecia, deemed suitable for DPC therapy, and excluded if pregnant. Total RNA was extracted from unfractionated whole blood collected in Tempus Blood RNA tubes. Overall study results and their limits: Repeated subsampling changed both the strength of the expansion versus patch-test correlation and the threshold at which that correlation became significant. The number of PT1 expanded TCRs positively correlated with patch test score, significant at thresholds 8, 16 and 32 but not 4. DPC sensitization did not change the number of TCRs with a frequency above 1 in 1000, and there was no evidence of changes in global repertoire structure. Because every patient had alopecia, a presumed autoimmune disease, the patients' immune response might differ from that of healthy individuals. Compared with pre-sensitization or healthy control sets, expanded TCRs formed significantly more large CDR3 similarity clusters, which is consistent with antigen-driven responses.

The V gene is TRBV6-1 and the J gene is TRBJ1-5; no D gene can be assigned with confidence. This receptor was identified in a woman aged 18 to 35 with alopecia areata. Some clones in this sample may be carry-over from other donors' samples. Sequenced here: whole blood, sampled in connection with sensitization to the hapten diphenylcyclopropenone (DPC). The sequenced DNA: TGTGCCAGCAGCCCCCAGACAAATAGCAATCAGCCCCAGCATTTT. This gives the protein CASSPQTNSNQPQHF.